The 17 T cell receptor beta chains below were found in one sample sequenced in a study of blood T cells in healthy people across ages. Through a sample-barcoded 5' primer and a J-beta primer mix, a second PCR was run for roughly 7 to 12 cycles. TCRdb re-derived calls from the 5' RACE reads in MiXCR, one entry per CDR3 protein. Of 1.5 million to 2 million distinct CDR3 sequences detected, around half appear once; the ten largest clones hold approximately 2%. The specimen sequenced was blood. The origin of the receptors is a woman in her thirties or forties in good health.

The chain is built from TRBV5-4 and TRBJ1-6; no reliable D call. The CDR3 is made up of 12 amino acids. Trimming took off 1 base at V and 10 bases at J, with 6 bases between the two ends. Germline lookup yields CDR1 SGHNT and CDR2 YYREEE (reference sequence). The CDR3 nucleotides are TGTGCCAGCAGCTTGTTGCCCTCACCCCTCCACTTT. It encodes CASSLLPSPLHF.

This clonotype was picked up many times. The chain employs TRBV20-1 and TRBJ2-5; 11 bases are shared with TRBD2. Germline V gives CDR1 DFQATT, CDR2 SNEGSKA (reference sequence). CDR3 length equals 13 residues. With V trimmed by 6 bases and J by 2 bases, 2 bases remained unmatched. The CDR3 DNA is TGCAGTGCGAGACTAGCGGGGCAAGAGACCCAGTACTTC. Translation: CSARLAGQETQYF.

CDR3 residues: CSVDPGGKEAFF. CDR3 coding DNA: TGCAGCGTTGACCCCGGAGGCAAGGAAGCTTTCTTT. The chain is built from TRBV29-1 and TRBJ1-1; D is unclear. CDR1 and CDR2 from the germline V gene are SQVTM and ANQGSEA. CDR3 length: 12 residues. Trimming pared 3 bases from V and 8 bases from J, leaving 13 bases between.

The chain combines TRBV6-2 or TRBV6-3 with TRBJ2-1; 9 bases line up with TRBD2. Looked up from germline, CDR1 is MNHEY and CDR2 is SVGEGT. The CDR3 is made up of 15 amino acids. The V and J ends lost 8 bases and 8 bases, in that order; junction bases with no gene match: 13. The DNA for the CDR3 is TGTGCCAGCCTAATAGGCGGGGGGGCTGCAGATGAGCAGTTCTTC. Translating it yields CASLIGGGAADEQFF.

The rearrangement joins TRBV27 to TRBJ2-4, with a weak D call TRBD1 (6 bases). Trimming cost V 5 bases and J 3 bases, with 11 bases left between them. This CDR3 is 14 amino acids long. CDR1 is MNHEY, CDR2 SMNVEV, per germline (reference sequence). CDR3 sequence reads: CASSAQGFKNIQYF. DNA for the CDR3: TGTGCCAGCAGTGCACAGGGCTTCAAAAACATTCAGTACTTC.

The table lists this clonotype with a few counts. The chain joins TRBV29-1 to TRBJ2-5; 9 bases are a match to TRBD2. Trimming removed 4 bases from V and 5 bases from J; junction bases left unmatched: 8. In germline, CDR1 is SQVTM, CDR2 ANQGSEA. CDR3 length: 14 amino acids. The CDR3 DNA follows: TGCAGCGTTGGCGGGACTAGCTCTGTTGAGACCCAGTACTTC. This sequence encodes CSVGGTSSVETQYF.

This chain connects TRBV7-3 to TRBJ2-2, with 8 bases that match TRBD1. The CDR3 extends over 20 amino acids. V lost 5 bases, J lost 3 bases, and 20 bases stayed unmatched. CDR1 and CDR2 from the germline V gene are SGHTA and FQGTGA. CDR3 sequence reads: CASSQIRDRQPFQDTGELFF. The CDR3 coding sequence is TGTGCCAGCAGCCAAATCCGGGACAGGCAACCTTTCCAGGACACCGGGGAGCTGTTTTTT.

This chain uses TRBV20-1 with TRBJ2-3; D is undetermined. The V and J ends lost 4 bases and 8 bases respectively, with 16 bases between them. Per germline, CDR1 DFQATT and CDR2 SNEGSKA (reference sequence). CDR3 length: 13 residues. The DNA for the CDR3 is TGCAGTGCTATGAGCCCAAACTCCCTTACGCAGTATTTT. Translated: CSAMSPNSLTQYF.

This rearrangement joins TRBV6-1 to TRBJ2-3, with D maybe TRBD1 (7 bases). V lost 2 bases, J lost 11 bases, and 17 bases lay in between. Germline CDR1 and CDR2: MNHNS and SASEGT. The CDR3 runs 14 residues. DNA of the CDR3: TGTGCCAGCAGTGAACTGCGACAGGGAGGAGGGCAGTATTTT. It codes for CASSELRQGGGQYF.

This clonotype showed up just a few times. V usage is TRBV29-1 and J usage is TRBJ1-2; D remains unclear. This CDR3 is 13 amino acids long. Germline-derived CDR1 and CDR2 are SQVTM and ANQGSEA. Trimming pared 4 bases from V and 3 bases from J, leaving 12 bases between. CDR3: CSVGQIPDYGYTF. The CDR3 DNA follows: TGCAGCGTTGGCCAGATACCCGACTATGGCTACACCTTC. The full variable domain, rest sourced from reference TRBV29-1 and TRBJ1-2, is SAVISQKPSRDICQRGTSLTIQCQVDSQVTMMFWYRQQPGQSLTLIATANQGSEATYESGFVIDKFPISRPNLTFSTLTVSNMSPEDSSIYLCSVGQIPDYGYTFGSGTRLTVV.

The chain links TRBV6-6 to TRBJ2-7, with a weak D call TRBD2 (6 bases). This CDR3 comprises 13 residues. Germline loops: CDR1 MNHNY, CDR2 SVGAGI (reference sequence). V lost 5 bases and J 6 bases, leaving 14 bases between the germline ends. The DNA of the CDR3 is TGTGCCAGCAGTCCCAGGGAGGTGGGCGAGCAGTACTTC. Encoded protein: CASSPREVGEQYF.

The chain is built from TRBV4-2 and TRBJ1-6; TRBD1 might be the D (5 bases). V gave up 5 bases and J gave up 10 bases, with 21 bases separating them. The CDR3 covers 16 residues. The germline V gene encodes CDR1 LGHNA and CDR2 YNFKEQ. The CDR3 reads CASSEGTGPDRSPLHF. CDR3 sequence (DNA): TGTGCCAGCAGCGAAGGGACGGGGCCGGATCGATCACCCCTCCACTTT.

The chain recombines TRBV7-2 with TRBJ2-5; the D gene could be TRBD1 or TRBD2 (6 bases each). Trimming pared 5 bases from V and 5 bases from J, leaving 12 bases between. The CDR3 totals 13 residues. The germline V gene has CDR1 SGHTA and CDR2 FQGNSA. CDR3 sequence (DNA): TGTGCCAGCAGCCTGGGGGGCTACGAGACCCAGTACTTC. This encodes CASSLGGYETQYF.

This chain uses TRBV20-1 with TRBJ1-2; perhaps TRBD1 as D (6 bases). The germline CDR1 and CDR2 sequences are DFQATT and SNEGSKA (reference sequence). With 6 bases removed from V and 6 bases from J, the gap between germline ends came to 17 bases. This CDR3 comprises 13 residues. The CDR3 is CSANTGTNHGYTF. CDR3 bases: TGCAGTGCCAATACAGGGACGAACCATGGCTACACCTTC.

The J gene is TRBJ2-3, the V gene TRBV9; tentative D call: TRBD2 (5 bases). Trimming shortened V by 0 bases and J by 2 bases, and 13 bases separated the two germline ends. The germline CDR1 and CDR2 sequences are SGDLS and YYNGEE. The CDR3 totals 16 residues. CDR3 protein: CASSVGGRAPTDTQYF. For the CDR3, the DNA is TGTGCCAGCAGCGTAGGCGGGCGGGCCCCCACAGATACGCAGTATTTT.

This chain joins TRBV20-1 and TRBJ1-2; TRBD1 matches 9 bases. The germline V gene has CDR1 DFQATT and CDR2 SNEGSKA (reference sequence). The CDR3 sequence is 13 residues long. V shed 5 bases and J 4 bases; nucleotides not matched to a gene: 5. The CDR3 DNA reads as TGCAGTGCTTACCCGGACAGGGGCTATGGCTACACCTTC. It translates to CSAYPDRGYGYTF.

In this sample, this clonotype turned up a few times. The rearrangement joins TRBV2 to TRBJ2-5; either TRBD1 or TRBD2 may fit D (5 bases each). CDR3 length: 13 amino acids. V was cut by 5 bases and J by 3 bases, with 10 bases left in between. Germline CDR1 SNHLY, CDR2 FYNNEI. The CDR3 region has the DNA TGTGCCAGCAGTCGGGACGGGGAAGAGACCCAGTACTTC. This translates into CASSRDGEETQYF.